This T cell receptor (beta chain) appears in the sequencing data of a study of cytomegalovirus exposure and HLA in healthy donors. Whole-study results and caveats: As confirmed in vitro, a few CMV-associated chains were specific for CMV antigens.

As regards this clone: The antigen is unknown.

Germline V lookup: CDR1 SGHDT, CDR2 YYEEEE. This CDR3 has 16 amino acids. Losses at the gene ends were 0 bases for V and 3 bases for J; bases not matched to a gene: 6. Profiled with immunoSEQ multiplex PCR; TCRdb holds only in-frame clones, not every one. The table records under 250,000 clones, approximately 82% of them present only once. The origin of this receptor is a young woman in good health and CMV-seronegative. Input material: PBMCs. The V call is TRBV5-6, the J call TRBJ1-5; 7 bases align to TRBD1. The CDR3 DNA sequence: TGTGCCAGCAGCTTGGCCTCCAGGGGGTTCAATCAGCCCCAGCATTTT. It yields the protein CASSLASRGFNQPQHF.